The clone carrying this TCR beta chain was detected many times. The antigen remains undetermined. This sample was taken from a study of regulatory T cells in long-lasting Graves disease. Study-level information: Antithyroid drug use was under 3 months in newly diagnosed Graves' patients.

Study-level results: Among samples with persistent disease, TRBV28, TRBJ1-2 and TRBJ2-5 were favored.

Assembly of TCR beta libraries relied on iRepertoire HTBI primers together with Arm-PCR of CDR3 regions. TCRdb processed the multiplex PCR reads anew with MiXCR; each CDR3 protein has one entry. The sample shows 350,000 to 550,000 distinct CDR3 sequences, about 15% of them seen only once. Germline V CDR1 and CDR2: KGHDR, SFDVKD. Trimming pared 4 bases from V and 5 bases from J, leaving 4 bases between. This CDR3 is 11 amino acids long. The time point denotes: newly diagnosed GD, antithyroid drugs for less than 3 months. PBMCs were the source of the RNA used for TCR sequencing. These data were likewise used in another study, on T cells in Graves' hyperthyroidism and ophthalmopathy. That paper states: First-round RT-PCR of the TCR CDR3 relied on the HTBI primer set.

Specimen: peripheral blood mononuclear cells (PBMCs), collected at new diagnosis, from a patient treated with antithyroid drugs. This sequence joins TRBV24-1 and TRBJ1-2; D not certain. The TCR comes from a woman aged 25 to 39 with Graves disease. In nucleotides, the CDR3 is TGTGCCACCAGTGAAGGGTATGGCTACACCTTC. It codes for CATSEGYGYTF.